This TCR beta chain was retrieved from a study of CD8+CD57+ T cells in acquired aplastic anemia. TCR beta VDJ and CDR3 were profiled, and genomic DNA was the template. MiXCR was run by TCRdb on the reads, yielding one entry per CDR3 protein. The repertoire includes about 160,000 distinct CDR3 sequences, just under 45% of them detected once, and 0.85% to 1.3% sits in the top ten. In its sample, this clonotype was seen a few times. Material for sequencing was sorted CD4+, CD8+, or CD8+CD57+ T cells (not recorded which) from PBMCs. The source is a human donor in good health.

The CDR3 bases are TGTGCCAGCAGTAAAGAACCGGGGTCACCCCTCCACTTT. Its translation is CASSKEPGSPLHF. The chain joins TRBV2 to TRBJ1-6; D is undetermined. CDR3 length equals 13 residues. The germline CDR1 and CDR2 sequences are SNHLY and FYNNEI. Trimming stripped 5 bases from V and 10 bases from J, with 12 bases between.